A single sample gave rise to the 15 T cell receptor beta chains below, sequenced in a study of shared clonotypes between healthy human individuals. Clones were read by immunoSEQ multiplex PCR, and TCRdb kept only the in-frame ones, dropping some. In the table there are approximately 1,500,000 clones, 95% to 97% of which are singletons. What was sequenced was naive CD4+ T cells sorted from blood. Documented subset: CD45RA+ positively selected. The receptors were sampled from a man aged 30 to 39 in good health.

The chain employs TRBV6-1 and TRBJ1-1; D remains ambiguous. This CDR3 has 14 amino acids. Trimming took 6 bases from V and 0 from J, leaving 11 bases between them. Germline CDR1 is MNHNS and CDR2 is SASEGT. CDR3 region: CASSIGSMNTEAFF. The CDR3 nucleotides read TGTGCCAGCAGCATCGGGAGTATGAACACTGAAGCTTTCTTT.

The V call is TRBV5-1, the J call TRBJ2-7; TRBD2 matches 8 bases. In germline, CDR1 is SGHRS, CDR2 YFSETQ. Trimming at V came to 4 bases and at J to 2 bases, leaving 2 bases not matched to a gene. CDR3 size: 13 residues. This CDR3 is CASSEGLAYEQYF. In nucleotides, the CDR3 is TGCGCCAGCAGCGAGGGACTAGCCTACGAGCAGTACTTC.

V usage is TRBV5-1 and J usage is TRBJ2-5; 7 bases map to TRBD1. The CDR3 consists of 15 residues. Germline V gene lookup returns CDR1 SGHRS and CDR2 YFSETQ. With V trimmed by 0 bases and J by 4 bases, 6 bases remained unmatched. The DNA for the CDR3 is TGCGCCAGCAGCTTGGACAGGGGTTGGGGAGAGACCCAGTACTTC. Its protein is CASSLDRGWGETQYF.

The gene calls are TRBV9 and TRBJ2-7; 9 positions agree with TRBD1. The germline V gene encodes CDR1 SGDLS and CDR2 YYNGEE. V was pared by 0 bases and J by 3 bases, with 4 bases of the junction left unmatched. CDR3 length: 15 residues. This CDR3 is CASSVEWGQGYEQYF. The CDR3 bases are TGTGCCAGCAGCGTAGAATGGGGACAGGGCTACGAGCAGTACTTC.

The chain recombines TRBV9 with TRBJ2-2, with a possible D match to TRBD2 (5 bases). CDR1 is SGDLS and CDR2 is YYNGEE in the germline V gene. The CDR3 loop spans 16 amino acids. The V and J ends lost 1 base and 6 bases respectively, with 16 bases between them. Here the CDR3 DNA reads TGTGCCAGCAGCGTACTCCCAAACTCCGGGGCCGGGGAGCTGTTTTTT. Its translation is CASSVLPNSGAGELFF.

The genes are TRBV2 and TRBJ2-7; possible D gene TRBD2, 6 bases. CDR1 SNHLY and CDR2 FYNNEI come from the germline V gene. The CDR3 is 14 residues long. V was trimmed by 7 bases and J by 3 bases, leaving 16 bases between them. The CDR3 nucleotides are TGTGCCAGCAAAAGGGAGGAGTTTTACTACGAGCAGTACTTC. It specifies CASKREEFYYEQYF.

Of note for this clone: Other DNA sequences of this sample code for an identical CDR3. This rearrangement joins TRBV7-2 to TRBJ2-7, with D uncertain. Per germline, CDR1 SGHTA and CDR2 FQGNSA. Trimming left V 1 base short and J 4 bases short, with 11 bases between. This CDR3 spans 14 amino acids. CDR3: CASSLGIGGYEQYF. CDR3 sequence (DNA): TGTGCCAGCAGCTTAGGTATCGGTGGTTACGAGCAGTACTTC.

V gene TRBV10-2 combines with J gene TRBJ2-5; D gene ambiguous. Germline CDR1 and CDR2: WSHSY and SAAADI. CDR3 length: 13 residues. The V gene lost 4 bases and the J gene lost 4 bases, with 10 bases spanning the gap. The CDR3 bases are TGCGCCAGCAGTGCTGGTCTCGGAGAGACCCAGTACTTC. Translation gives CASSAGLGETQYF.

The rearrangement uses TRBV6-1 and TRBJ1-1; D remains ambiguous. Per germline, CDR1 MNHNS and CDR2 SASEGT. The CDR3 contains 12 residues. The germline V and J ends were trimmed by 6 bases and 6 bases, with 11 bases remaining between them. CDR3 DNA sequence: TGTGCCAGCAGAGGTGTACGGGCTGAAGCTTTCTTT. It codes for CASRGVRAEAFF.

The chain links TRBV10-3 to TRBJ2-7, with 8 positions matching TRBD2. Germline V gives CDR1 ENHRY, CDR2 SYGVKD. The CDR3 extends over 17 amino acids. V lost 2 bases to trimming and J lost 4 bases; unmatched junction nucleotides: 13. The CDR3 nucleotides read TGTGCCATCAGTGAGAAGGGGCCTGGACTAGCCGAATACGAGCAGTACTTC. Residues: CAISEKGPGLAEYEQYF.

V gene TRBV5-4 combines with J gene TRBJ2-2; tentative D call: TRBD1 (5 bases). Per the germline V gene, CDR1 is SGHNT and CDR2 is YYREEE (reference sequence). With 4 bases removed from V and 4 bases from J, the gap between germline ends came to 17 bases. This CDR3 is 16 amino acids long. The CDR3 here is CASSPRQGAVTGELFF. The DNA for the CDR3 is TGTGCCAGCAGCCCCAGGCAGGGTGCGGTCACCGGGGAGCTGTTTTTT.

The chain links TRBV28 to TRBJ1-3; possible D gene TRBD1, 5 bases. Germline CDR1 is MDHEN and CDR2 is SYDVKM. Trimming stripped 6 bases from V and 1 base from J, with 10 bases between. This CDR3 is 14 amino acids long. CDR3 loop: CASSPQGSGNTIYF. The DNA for the CDR3 is TGTGCCAGCAGCCCTCAGGGTTCTGGAAACACCATATATTTT.

The chain employs TRBV28 and TRBJ2-7; possibly TRBD1 for D (6 bases). V lost 6 bases to trimming and J lost 6 bases, with 15 bases between them. The CDR3 is made up of 13 amino acids. Germline CDR1 is MDHEN and CDR2 is SYDVKM. CDR3: CASRPGTPGEQYF. The DNA of the CDR3 is TGTGCCAGCAGACCGGGGACACCCGGCGAGCAGTACTTC.

This chain uses TRBV7-9 with TRBJ2-3, with D perhaps given as TRBD1 or TRBD2 (5 bases each). The CDR3 extends over 15 amino acids. V was clipped by 5 bases and J by 2 bases, with 14 bases between them. The germline gives CDR1 SEHNR, CDR2 FQNEAQ (reference sequence). In DNA form, the CDR3 reads TGTGCCAGCAGCCTCGGGACCCTTCACACAGATACGCAGTATTTT. Amino acid sequence: CASSLGTLHTDTQYF.

The V and J genes are TRBV10-3 and TRBJ1-5; D perhaps matches TRBD1 (5 bases). The V end was cut by 6 bases, the J end by 1 base, with 10 bases between. The length of the CDR3 is 14 residues. In germline, CDR1 is ENHRY, CDR2 SYGVKD. The CDR3 protein is CAIRESGSNQPQHF. In DNA, the CDR3 is TGTGCCATCAGAGAATCAGGGAGCAATCAGCCCCAGCATTTT.